The 9 T cell receptor beta chains below were found in one sample sequenced in a study of patients and donors after allogeneic stem cell transplantation (dated by TCRdb to the early 2020s). The library was obtained by RT-PCR. The run used a NextSeq 550. TCRdb trimmed public reads at Q25 via fastp, called clones via MiXCR and kept in-frame beta chains. Records with the same CDR3 protein are collapsed into one entry carrying the most frequent genes and DNA. Recorded for this sample are some 960,000 distinct CDR3 sequences; under 20% of them occurred a single time. Around 6% of the sample rests with the top ten. The sample comprised blood, either unsorted or a sorted T cell fraction (not recorded which). All receptors come from a human donor who was either an allogeneic HSCT recipient or a stem cell or donor lymphocyte infusion donor (not recorded which). It is not recorded whose cells these are; they may come from a transplant donor.

The V gene is TRBV5-1, the J gene TRBJ2-2, with D possibly matching TRBD1 (6 bases). V was clipped by 5 bases and J by 6 bases, with 11 bases between them. Germline CDR1 is SGHRS and CDR2 is YFSETQ. This CDR3 has 13 residues. This CDR3 is CASRSGAAGELFF. DNA for the CDR3: TGCGCCAGCAGATCAGGGGCGGCCGGGGAGCTGTTTTTT.

This clonotype was seen a few times. The CDR3 DNA follows: TGCAGTGCTCCCGGGGGGGCGAAGACACTCTATGGCTACACCTTC. Encoded protein: CSAPGGAKTLYGYTF. The chain combines TRBV20-1 with TRBJ1-2; D may be TRBD1 (6 bases). The CDR3 length is 15 residues. Per germline, CDR1 DFQATT and CDR2 SNEGSKA (reference sequence). Trimming stripped 5 bases from V and 4 bases from J, with 20 bases between.

The table lists this clonotype with a few counts. The V and J genes are TRBV14 and TRBJ2-1; D remains unclear. The CDR3 runs to 14 residues. The germline V and J ends were trimmed by 1 base and 9 bases, with 13 bases remaining between them. Per the germline V gene, CDR1 is SGHDN and CDR2 is FVKESK. The CDR3 bases are TGTGCCAGCAGCCAAGCTCAGACTGGTAGTGAGCAGTTCTTC. This sequence encodes CASSQAQTGSEQFF. The entire variable domain, with the rest obtained from reference TRBV14 and TRBJ2-1, is as follows: EAGVTQFPSHSVIEKGQTVTLRCDPISGHDNLYWYRRVMGKEIKFLLHFVKESKQDESGMPNNRFLAERTGGTYSTLKVQPAELEDSGVYFCASSQAQTGSEQFFGPGTRLTVL.

This clonotype showed up just a few times. The chain carries TRBV5-1 and TRBJ2-5; D tentatively reads TRBD1 or TRBD2 (5 bases each). V lost 4 bases and J lost 3, with 10 bases in between. CDR3 length: 13 residues. Per germline, CDR1 SGHRS and CDR2 YFSETQ. CDR3 protein: CASSRDVKETQYF. CDR3 DNA sequence: TGCGCCAGCAGCCGGGACGTTAAAGAGACCCAGTACTTC.

This rearrangement joins TRBV9 to TRBJ2-3; the match to TRBD2 covers 10 bases. V shed 5 bases, J shed 2 bases, and the junction held 5 bases outside the gene matches. The CDR3 spans 15 residues. Germline V gene data show CDR1 as SGDLS and CDR2 as YYNGEE. The DNA for the CDR3 is TGTGCCAGCAGTGGACTAGCGGAGTTCACAGATACGCAGTATTTT. It encodes CASSGLAEFTDTQYF.

Only a few counts were recorded for this clonotype. This chain links TRBV12-3 or TRBV12-4 with TRBJ1-2; 9 nucleotides line up with TRBD1. The CDR3 contains 21 residues. The J segment lost 0 bases and the V segment lost 2 bases, leaving 19 bases of the junction unmatched. CDR3 loop: CASSLLRRGLRTGETNYGYTF. The CDR3 DNA reads as TGTGCCAGCAGTTTATTACGGAGGGGTCTTAGGACAGGGGAAACTAACTATGGCTACACCTTC.

The chain couples TRBV6-1 to TRBJ2-2; 10 bases line up with TRBD2. CDR3 length: 18 amino acids. The germline CDR1 and CDR2 sequences are MNHNS and SASEGT. The V segment lost 4 bases and the J segment 1 base; nucleotides outside the gene matches: 9. The CDR3 reads CASSGVVGTSVNTGELFF. The CDR3 region has the DNA TGTGCCAGCAGTGGAGTAGTGGGGACTAGCGTGAACACCGGGGAGCTGTTTTTT.

V gene TRBV7-9 combines with J gene TRBJ1-2, with 10 positions matching TRBD1. The CDR3 length is 15 residues. Germline assignment: CDR1 SEHNR and CDR2 FQNEAQ (reference sequence). V shed 5 bases, J shed 6 bases, and the junction held 9 bases outside the gene matches. The CDR3 nucleotides read TGTGCCAGCAGCAGATCGGGACAGGGGATTGATGGCTACACCTTC. This codes for CASSRSGQGIDGYTF.

Ten or more counts support this clonotype. The CDR3 spells CASSFGGDEQFF. The CDR3 DNA sequence: TGTGCCAGCAGTTTCGGGGGGGATGAGCAGTTCTTC. The V and J genes are TRBV12-3 or TRBV12-4 and TRBJ2-1; TRBD2 aligns across 8 bases. The CDR3 spans 12 residues. Unmatched junction bases numbered 0, after V lost 3 bases and J lost 8 bases.